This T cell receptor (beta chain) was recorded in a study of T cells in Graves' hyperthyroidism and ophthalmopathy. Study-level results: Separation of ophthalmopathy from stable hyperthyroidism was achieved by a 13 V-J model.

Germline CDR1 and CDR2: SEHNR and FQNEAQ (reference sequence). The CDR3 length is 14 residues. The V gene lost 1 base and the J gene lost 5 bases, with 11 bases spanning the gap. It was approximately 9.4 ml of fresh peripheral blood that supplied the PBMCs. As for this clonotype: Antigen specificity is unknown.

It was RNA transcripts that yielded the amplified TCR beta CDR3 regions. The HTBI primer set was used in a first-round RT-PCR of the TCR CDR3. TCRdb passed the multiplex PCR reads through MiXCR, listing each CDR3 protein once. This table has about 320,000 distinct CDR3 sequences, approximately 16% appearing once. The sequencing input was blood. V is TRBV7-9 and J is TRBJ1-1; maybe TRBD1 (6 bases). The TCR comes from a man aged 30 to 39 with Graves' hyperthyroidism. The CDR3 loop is CASSLVRGPTEAFF. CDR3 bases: TGTGCCAGCAGCTTAGTGCGGGGGCCAACTGAAGCTTTCTTT.